This T cell receptor beta chain was recovered during a study of T cells in Graves' hyperthyroidism and ophthalmopathy. Study summary: It was at initial diagnosis, before any treatment, that peripheral blood was collected. Study results and caveats: Within blood appeared most thyroid clonotypes that had expanded above 0.001.

Hyperthyroidism was newly diagnosed in patients aged 18 to 65 (duration under 2 months). Exclusion of patients followed from uncontrolled infection, other autoimmune disease, pregnancy or lactation. RNA transcripts served as the template for amplifying TCR beta CDR3 regions. Primed by the HTBI set, a first-round RT-PCR was run on the TCR CDR3. TCRdb recomputed calls from the multiplex PCR reads with MiXCR, one row per CDR3 protein. This sample has 750,000 to 950,000 distinct CDR3 sequences, with about two fifths found just once. This clonotype came up many times. Its target is not known. With 2 bases removed from V and 3 bases from J, the gap between germline ends came to 13 bases. The germline V gene encodes CDR1 MNHEY and CDR2 SVGAGI. The CDR3 covers 15 residues.

The chain couples TRBV6-5 to TRBJ1-2; no definite D call. The sequence derives from a man between 18 and 35 years old with Graves' hyperthyroidism. The sequenced sample consisted of blood. CDR3 sequence: CASSYTWVHDYGYTF. Written as DNA, the CDR3 is TGTGCCAGCAGTTACACCTGGGTTCACGACTATGGCTACACCTTC.